The T cell receptor (beta chain) described here comes from a study of identical twins. One entry per CDR3 protein, called by TCRdb with MiXCR from the 5' RACE reads. Among roughly 720,000 distinct CDR3 sequences, around a sixth were seen once, and the ten largest hold 13%. This clonotype was found a few times. Germline-derived CDR1 and CDR2 are LGHDT and YNNKEL (reference sequence). This CDR3 spans 16 amino acids. Trimming left V 1 base short and J 5 bases short, with 16 bases between. The same sample was also used in a study of T cells expressing NK-cell markers. That report notes: One of eight sequenced donors was HCMV-seronegative; the other seven were seropositive. In more than 5 donors, dominant CD3+CD56+NKG2C+ clones formed 1.0-7.0% of CD8+ cells.

V usage is TRBV3-1 and J usage is TRBJ2-3; TRBD2 is a possible D gene (6 bases). The sequenced material came from PBMCs. The receptor comes from a woman under 30 in good health. CDR3 amino acids: CASSQAGEIRGDTQYF. CDR3 sequence (DNA): TGTGCCAGCAGCCAAGCGGGGGAAATTCGGGGAGATACGCAGTATTTT.